This note documents a single TCR beta chain sequence. These data belong to a study of Ad26.COV2.S vaccination and SARS-CoV-2 variants. Study context: The authors gave Ad26.COV2.S intramuscularly, either once or twice 56 days apart.

TCRdb's copy holds only in-frame clones and misses some; the assay was immunoSEQ multiplex PCR. The sample records around 500,000 clones, 80% to 90% being singletons. Treatment meaning: 19 received Ad26.COV2.S at low or high dose, single or two shots; several received placebo; per-sample allocation not given. All samples were drawn on day 63, counting from the first vaccine or placebo injection. V shed 2 bases and J shed 6 bases, with 13 bases lying between them. The CDR3 is 14 amino acids. Germline CDR1 is LNHDA and CDR2 is SQIVND (reference sequence). This clonotype was sampled from a person aged 18-65 years who received the Ad26.COV2.S COVID-19 vaccine or a placebo. The chain combines TRBV19 with TRBJ1-2; tentatively, D is TRBD1 (5 bases). Here the sequenced sample was peripheral blood, taken in a trial of Ad26.COV2.S vaccine versus placebo. CDR3: CASSITATDHGYTF. In nucleotides, the CDR3 is TGTGCCAGTAGTATAACGGCGACAGACCATGGCTACACCTTC.